Listed below are T cell receptor beta chains from one sample, sequenced in a study of blood T cell repertoires in COVID-19. TCRdb's copy holds only in-frame clones and misses some; the assay was immunoSEQ multiplex PCR. This sample has 540,000 or so clones, with 70% to 90% found just once. Sequences were obtained from peripheral blood. The receptors here all came from a woman aged 50 to 60 with COVID-19, enrolled during active disease. CDR3s include the opening cysteine and the closing phenylalanine or tryptophan. The order of the fields is J gene, V gene, D gene, clone size, CDR3 DNA, CDR3 protein. The D gene is left open where the match is weak. Not all rows give a size; the values are once, few, many and, for expanded clones, a class.

TRBJ1-1 | TRBV21-1 | . | . | TGTGCCAGCAGCAACGGGGAGAAACTGAGGGCTGAAGCTTTCTTT | CASSNGEKLRAEAFF
TRBJ1-3 | TRBV6-5 | . | once | TGTGCCAGCAGTCGGGGTGTAATCTCTGGAAACACCATATATTTT | CASSRGVISGNTIYF
TRBJ1-1 | TRBV14 | . | . | TGTGCCAGCAGCTCTCGGACCCCAGGGAGGTCCACTGAAGCTTTCTTT | CASSSRTPGRSTEAFF
TRBJ2-7 | TRBV6-5 | . | . | TGTGCCAGCAGTTATGGCAGGTACTACGAGCAGTACTTC | CASSYGRYYEQYF
TRBJ1-5 | TRBV12-3/TRBV12-4 | TRBD1 | . | TGTGCCAGCATGCAGGGGGCAGATCAGCCCCAGCATTTT | CASMQGADQPQHF
TRBJ2-7 | TRBV27 | . | . | TGTGCCAGCAGTTTAACGGACAGCGGGACCTACGAGCAGTACTTC | CASSLTDSGTYEQYF
TRBJ2-3 | TRBV30 | TRBD1 | . | TGTGCCTGGACCCGGGACAGAGAAGGCACAGATACGCAGTATTTT | CAWTRDREGTDTQYF
TRBJ1-1 | TRBV6-1 | . | . | TGTGCCAGCAGTGAAAATGGACAGCGTGAAGCTTTCTTT | CASSENGQREAFF
TRBJ2-1 | TRBV7-2 | TRBD1 | . | TGTGCCAGCAGCTTCAGACAGGGCTACAATGAGCAGTTCTTC | CASSFRQGYNEQFF
TRBJ2-3 | TRBV5-1 | TRBD1 | . | TGCGCCAGCAGCGGGGGACAGACTAACACAGATACGCAGTATTTT | CASSGGQTNTDTQYF
TRBJ1-3 | TRBV5-1 | . | . | TGCGCCAGCAGCCCGAGACAGGTCTCGAGCTCTGGAAACACCATATATTTT | CASSPRQVSSSGNTIYF
TRBJ2-1 | TRBV5-1 | TRBD2 | . | TGCGCCAGCAGTCTCCTACCTGGGTACAGCGGGGGTGTTTCCTACAATGAGCAGTTCTTC | CASSLLPGYSGGVSYNEQFF
TRBJ1-1 | TRBV15 | . | . | TGTGCCACCAGCAGAGATCGGGGGGGGCTGGACACTGAAGCTTTCTTT | CATSRDRGGLDTEAFF
TRBJ2-1 | TRBV5-4 | TRBD1 | . | TGTGCCAGCAGCTCGGGACAGGGTTCCTACAATGAGCAGTTCTTC | CASSSGQGSYNEQFF
TRBJ1-5 | TRBV27 | TRBD1 | . | TGTGCCAGCAGCCCCGGGACAGGGGGCTATCAGCCCCAGCATTTT | CASSPGTGGYQPQHF
TRBJ1-6 | TRBV10-1 | . | few | TGCGCCAGCAGTGTACAGCCAAATTCACCCCTCCACTTT | CASSVQPNSPLHF
TRBJ1-3 | TRBV4-1 | TRBD1 | . | TGCGCCAGCAGCCCCGGACAGGGTAGGAGTTCTGGAAACACCATATATTTT | CASSPGQGRSSGNTIYF
TRBJ2-2 | TRBV19 | TRBD1 | . | TGTGCCAGTTGGGACAGGGGGCGCGGCGGGGAGCTGTTTTTT | CASWDRGRGGELFF
TRBJ1-2 | TRBV30 | . | . | TGTGCCGGGACTGAGGCTAACTATGGCTACACCTTC | CAGTEANYGYTF
TRBJ1-6 | TRBV9 | . | . | TGTGCCAGCAGCGTAGAGGGCCAGGGGTTACCCCTCCACTTT | CASSVEGQGLPLHF
TRBJ1-1 | TRBV5-6 | . | . | TGTGCCAGCAGCTTACTTACAGTTAACACTGAAGCTTTCTTT | CASSLLTVNTEAFF
TRBJ2-3 | TRBV6-1 | . | . | TGTGCCAGCAGTGATGGGAGCCACCGCACAGATACGCAGTATTTT | CASSDGSHRTDTQYF
TRBJ2-3 | TRBV10-1 | . | . | TGCGCCAGCAGTCCGTCACAGGGAGATACGCAGTATTTT | CASSPSQGDTQYF
TRBJ2-7 | TRBV6-2/TRBV6-3 | . | . | TGTGCCAGCAGTCCCCTAGGCGACGAGCAGTACTTC | CASSPLGDEQYF
TRBJ1-1 | TRBV7-6 | . | . | TGTGCCAGCAGCTTAGGCGCACGGACTGAAGCTTTCTTT | CASSLGARTEAFF
TRBJ2-7 | TRBV11-3 | . | . | TGTGCCAGCGGGGTAGGAGGCGAGCAGTACTTC | CASGVGGEQYF